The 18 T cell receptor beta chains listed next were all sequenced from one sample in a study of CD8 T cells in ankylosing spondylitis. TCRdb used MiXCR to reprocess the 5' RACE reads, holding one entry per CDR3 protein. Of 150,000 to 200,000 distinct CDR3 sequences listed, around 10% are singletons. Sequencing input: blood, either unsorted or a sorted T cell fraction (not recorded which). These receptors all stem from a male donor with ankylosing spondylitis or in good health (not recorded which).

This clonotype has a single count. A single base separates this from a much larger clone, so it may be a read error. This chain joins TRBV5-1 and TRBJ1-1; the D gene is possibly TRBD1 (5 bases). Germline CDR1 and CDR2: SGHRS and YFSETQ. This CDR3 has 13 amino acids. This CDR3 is CTSSYPGMTEAFF. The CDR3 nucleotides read TGCACCAGCAGCTATCCAGGGATGACTGAAGCTTTCTTT.

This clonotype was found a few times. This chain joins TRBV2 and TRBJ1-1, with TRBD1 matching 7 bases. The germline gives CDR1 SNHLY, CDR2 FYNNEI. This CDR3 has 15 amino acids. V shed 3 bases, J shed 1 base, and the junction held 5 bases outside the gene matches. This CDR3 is CASSDPGQQNTEAFF. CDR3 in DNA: TGTGCCAGCAGTGACCCGGGACAGCAGAACACTGAAGCTTTCTTT.

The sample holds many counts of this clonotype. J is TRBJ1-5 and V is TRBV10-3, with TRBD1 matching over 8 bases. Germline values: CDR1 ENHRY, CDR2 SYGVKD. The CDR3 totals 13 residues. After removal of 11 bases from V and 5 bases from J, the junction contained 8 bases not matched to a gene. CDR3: CAAGGTGYQPQHF. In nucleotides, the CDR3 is TGTGCCGCCGGGGGGACAGGCTATCAGCCCCAGCATTTT.

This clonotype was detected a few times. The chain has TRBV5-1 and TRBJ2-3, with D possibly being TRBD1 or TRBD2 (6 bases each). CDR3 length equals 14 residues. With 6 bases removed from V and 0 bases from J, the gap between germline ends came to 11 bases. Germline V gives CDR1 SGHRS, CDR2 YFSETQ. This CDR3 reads CASTRGDSTDTQYF. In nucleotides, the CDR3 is TGCGCCAGCACTAGGGGGGATAGCACAGATACGCAGTATTTT.

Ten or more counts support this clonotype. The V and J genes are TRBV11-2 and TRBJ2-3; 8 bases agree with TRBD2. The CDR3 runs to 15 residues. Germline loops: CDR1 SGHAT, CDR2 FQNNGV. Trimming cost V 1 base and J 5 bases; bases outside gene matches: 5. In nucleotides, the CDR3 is TGTGCCAGCAGCTTAGCCGGACTAGCAAGAGATACGCAGTATTTT. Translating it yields CASSLAGLARDTQYF.

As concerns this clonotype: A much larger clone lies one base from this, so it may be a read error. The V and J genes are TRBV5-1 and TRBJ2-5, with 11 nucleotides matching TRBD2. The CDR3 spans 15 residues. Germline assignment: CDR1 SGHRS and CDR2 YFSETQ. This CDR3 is CASSWLAGGEENQYF. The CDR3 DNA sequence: TGCGCCAGCAGTTGGCTAGCGGGAGGTGAAGAGAACCAGTACTTC.

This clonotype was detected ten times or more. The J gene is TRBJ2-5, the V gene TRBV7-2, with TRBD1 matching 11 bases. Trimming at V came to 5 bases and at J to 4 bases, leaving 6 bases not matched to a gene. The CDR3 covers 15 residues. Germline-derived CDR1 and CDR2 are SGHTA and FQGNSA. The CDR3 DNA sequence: TGTGCCAGCAGCCCCGGGACAGGGGGACCAGAGACCCAGTACTTC. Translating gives CASSPGTGGPETQYF.

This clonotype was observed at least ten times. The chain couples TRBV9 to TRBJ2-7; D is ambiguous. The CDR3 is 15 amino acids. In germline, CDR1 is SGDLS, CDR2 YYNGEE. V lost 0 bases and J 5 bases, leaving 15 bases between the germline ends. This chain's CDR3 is CASSVGGDPRNEQYF. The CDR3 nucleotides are TGTGCCAGCAGCGTAGGAGGAGACCCTAGGAACGAGCAGTACTTC.

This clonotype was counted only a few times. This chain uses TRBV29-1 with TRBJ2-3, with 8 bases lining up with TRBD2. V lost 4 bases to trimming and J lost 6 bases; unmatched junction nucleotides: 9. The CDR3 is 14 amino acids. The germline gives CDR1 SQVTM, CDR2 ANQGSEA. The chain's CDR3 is CSVAVTSERDTQYF. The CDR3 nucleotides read TGCAGCGTTGCGGTGACTAGCGAGCGGGATACGCAGTATTTT.

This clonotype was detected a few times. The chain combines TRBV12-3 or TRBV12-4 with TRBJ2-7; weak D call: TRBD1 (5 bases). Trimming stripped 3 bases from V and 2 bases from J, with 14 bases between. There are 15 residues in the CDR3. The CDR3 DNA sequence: TGTGCCAGCAGTTTTAAGTTAGGGGTTACCTACGAGCAGTACTTC. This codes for CASSFKLGVTYEQYF.

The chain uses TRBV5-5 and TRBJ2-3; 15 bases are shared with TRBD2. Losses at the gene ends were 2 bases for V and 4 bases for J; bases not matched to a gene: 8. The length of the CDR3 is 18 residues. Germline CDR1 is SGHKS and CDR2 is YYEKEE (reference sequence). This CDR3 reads CASSFSGTSGGIADTQYF. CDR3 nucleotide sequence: TGTGCCAGCAGCTTCTCCGGGACTAGCGGGGGGATAGCAGATACGCAGTATTTT.

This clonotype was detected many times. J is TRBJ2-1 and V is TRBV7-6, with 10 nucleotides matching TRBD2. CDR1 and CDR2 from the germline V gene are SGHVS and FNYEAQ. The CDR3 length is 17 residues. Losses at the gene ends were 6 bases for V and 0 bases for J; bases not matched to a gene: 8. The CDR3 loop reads CASSTDSGRSSYNEQFF. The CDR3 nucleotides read TGTGCCAGCAGTACGGATAGCGGGAGGAGCTCCTACAATGAGCAGTTCTTC.

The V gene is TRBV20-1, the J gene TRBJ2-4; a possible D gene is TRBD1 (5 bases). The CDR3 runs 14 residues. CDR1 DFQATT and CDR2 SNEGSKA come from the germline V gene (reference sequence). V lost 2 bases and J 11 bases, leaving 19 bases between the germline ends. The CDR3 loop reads CSARPSAVQGVQYF. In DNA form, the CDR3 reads TGCAGTGCTAGACCCAGTGCGGTTCAAGGGGTTCAGTACTTC.

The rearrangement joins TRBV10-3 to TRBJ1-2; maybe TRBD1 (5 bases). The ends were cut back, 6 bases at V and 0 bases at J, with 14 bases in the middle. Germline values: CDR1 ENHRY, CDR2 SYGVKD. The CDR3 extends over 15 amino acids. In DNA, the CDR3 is TGTGCCATCAGCGTTGTTGGGGGGACTAACTATGGCTACACCTTC. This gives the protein CAISVVGGTNYGYTF.

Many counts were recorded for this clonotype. The CDR3 spells CSAREYGTQASYEQYF. The CDR3 DNA reads as TGCAGTGCTAGAGAGTACGGGACCCAAGCCTCCTACGAGCAGTACTTC. The rearrangement links TRBV20-1 to TRBJ2-7; the D call may be TRBD1 or TRBD2 (5 bases each). The CDR3 length is 16 residues. Germline CDR1 is DFQATT and CDR2 is SNEGSKA (reference sequence). Trimming took 0 bases from V and 0 from J, leaving 15 bases between them.

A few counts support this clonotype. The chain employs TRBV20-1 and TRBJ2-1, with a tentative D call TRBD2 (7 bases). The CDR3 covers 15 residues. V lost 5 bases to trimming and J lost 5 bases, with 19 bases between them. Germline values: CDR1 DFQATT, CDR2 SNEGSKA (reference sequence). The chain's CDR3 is CSAYAGAEGHNEQFF. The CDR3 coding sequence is TGCAGTGCTTATGCGGGGGCGGAAGGGCACAATGAGCAGTTCTTC.

CDR3 region: CATSPQQGSPLHF. The DNA of the CDR3 is TGTGCCACCTCCCCTCAGCAGGGATCACCCCTCCACTTT. This rearrangement joins TRBV15 to TRBJ1-6; a possible D gene is TRBD1 (5 bases). V was clipped by 8 bases and J by 10 bases, with 15 bases between them. The CDR3 spans 13 residues. The germline gives CDR1 LNHNV, CDR2 YYDKDF (reference sequence).

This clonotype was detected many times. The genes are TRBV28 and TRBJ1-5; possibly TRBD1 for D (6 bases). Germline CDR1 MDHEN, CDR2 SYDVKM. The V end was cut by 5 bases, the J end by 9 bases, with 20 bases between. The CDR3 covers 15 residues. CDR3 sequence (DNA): TGTGCCAGCAGTCCACCCGCCCAGGGGTTTCGGCCCCAGCATTTT. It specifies CASSPPAQGFRPQHF.